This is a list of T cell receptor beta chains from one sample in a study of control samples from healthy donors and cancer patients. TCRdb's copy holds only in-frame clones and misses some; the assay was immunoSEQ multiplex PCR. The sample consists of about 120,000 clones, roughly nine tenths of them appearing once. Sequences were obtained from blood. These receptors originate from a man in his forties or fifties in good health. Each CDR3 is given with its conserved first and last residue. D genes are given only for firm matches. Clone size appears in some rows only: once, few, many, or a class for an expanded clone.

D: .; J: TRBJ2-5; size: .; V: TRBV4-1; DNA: TGCGCCAGCAGCCAAGTCGAGTCCGGGTTTCAAGAGACCCAGTACTTC; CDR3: CASSQVESGFQETQYF
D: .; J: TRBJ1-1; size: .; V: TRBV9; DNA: TGTGCCAGCAGCGTCGACGCCCAGGCGGGAAACACTGAAGCTTTCTTT; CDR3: CASSVDAQAGNTEAFF
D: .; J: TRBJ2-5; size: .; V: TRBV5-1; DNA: TGCGCCAGCAGCTTTAACAGGGCGCAAGAGACCCAGTACTTC; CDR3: CASSFNRAQETQYF
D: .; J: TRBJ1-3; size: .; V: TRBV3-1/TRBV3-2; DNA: TGTGCCAGCAGCCAAGGGAGGGACACATCGTCTGGAAACACCATATATTTT; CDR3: CASSQGRDTSSGNTIYF
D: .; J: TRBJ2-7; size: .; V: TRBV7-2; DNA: TGTGCCAGCAGCTTAGCAACGGCAGGAAGGGCCAACGAGCAGTACTTC; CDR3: CASSLATAGRANEQYF
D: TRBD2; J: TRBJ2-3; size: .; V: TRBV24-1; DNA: TGTGCCACCAGTGATGGCGGGGGGGCTGGAGATACGCAGTATTTT; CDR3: CATSDGGGAGDTQYF
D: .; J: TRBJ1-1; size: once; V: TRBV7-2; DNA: TGTGCCAGCAGCTTACACGGCTTGAACACTGAAGCTTTCTTT; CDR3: CASSLHGLNTEAFF
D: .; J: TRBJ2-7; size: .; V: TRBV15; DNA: TGTGCCACCAGCAGAGGTTACTACGAGCAGTACTTC; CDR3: CATSRGYYEQYF
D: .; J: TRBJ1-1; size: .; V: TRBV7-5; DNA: TGTGCCAGAAGCCTCACTCGGGACGCCCGATCCCTGGCTGAAGCTTTCTTT; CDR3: CARSLTRDARSLAEAFF
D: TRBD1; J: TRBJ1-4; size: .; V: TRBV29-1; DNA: TGCAGCGTTGCGATTTGGGACAGGGTGGATGAAAAACTGTTTTTT; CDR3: CSVAIWDRVDEKLFF
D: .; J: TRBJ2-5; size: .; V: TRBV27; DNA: TGTGCCAGCAGTTCATCCTTCCGCCGGGCCCCTACCCAAGAGACCCAGTACTTC; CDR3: CASSSSFRRAPTQETQYF
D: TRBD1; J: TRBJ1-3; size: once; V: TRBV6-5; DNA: TGTGCCAGCAGTTCCCGGACAGGGGGCAAGGGAAACACCATATATTTT; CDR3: CASSSRTGGKGNTIYF
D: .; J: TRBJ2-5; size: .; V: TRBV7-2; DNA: TGTGCCAGCAGCTTTACACGAGAGACCCAGTACTTC; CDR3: CASSFTRETQYF
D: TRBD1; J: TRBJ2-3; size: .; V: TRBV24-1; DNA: TGTGCCATCGGGGGGACAGGGAGCACAGATACGCAGTATTTT; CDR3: CAIGGTGSTDTQYF
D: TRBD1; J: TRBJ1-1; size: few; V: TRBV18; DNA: TGTGCCAGCTCACCTCAAGGGGGCGCGAATGAAGCTTTCTTT; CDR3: CASSPQGGANEAFF
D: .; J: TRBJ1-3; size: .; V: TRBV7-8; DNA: TGTGCCAGCAGCGTACCTGGCAGAGGAAACACCATATATTTT; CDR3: CASSVPGRGNTIYF
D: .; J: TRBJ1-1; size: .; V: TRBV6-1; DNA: TGTGCCAGCAGTGAAGGGAACAGGAACACTGAAGCTTTCTTT; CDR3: CASSEGNRNTEAFF
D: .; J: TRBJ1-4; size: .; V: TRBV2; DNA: TGTGCCAGCAGTGAAATGATGGGGTTTGAAAAACTGTTTTTT; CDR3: CASSEMMGFEKLFF
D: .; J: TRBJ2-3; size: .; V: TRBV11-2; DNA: TGTGCCAGCCTTCCAGGCGGACTCTACACAGATACGCAGTATTTT; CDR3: CASLPGGLYTDTQYF
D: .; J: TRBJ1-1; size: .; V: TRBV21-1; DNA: TGTGCCAGCAGCACCGACTACAGGGAGGACACTGAAGCTTTCTTT; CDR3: CASSTDYREDTEAFF
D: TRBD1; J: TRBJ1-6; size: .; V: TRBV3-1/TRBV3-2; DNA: TGTGCCAGCAGCAACCGGGACAGGGATTCACCCCTCCACTTT; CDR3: CASSNRDRDSPLHF
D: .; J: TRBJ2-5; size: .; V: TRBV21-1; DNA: TGTGCCAGCTTATCTCGCTTGACCGACAGGCTAGAGACCCAGTACTTC; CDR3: CASLSRLTDRLETQYF
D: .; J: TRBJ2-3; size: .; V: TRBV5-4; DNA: TGTGCCAGCAGCTTGAGGGGGGATACGCAGTATTTT; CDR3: CASSLRGDTQYF
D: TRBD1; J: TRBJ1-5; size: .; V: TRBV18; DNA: TGTGCCAGCTCACCGTACGGGACAGGGAATCAGCCCCAGCATTTT; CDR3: CASSPYGTGNQPQHF
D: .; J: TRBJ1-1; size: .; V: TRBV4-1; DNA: TGCGCCAGCAGCCAAGGCCAGGTCCCAAACACTGAAGCTTTCTTT; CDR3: CASSQGQVPNTEAFF
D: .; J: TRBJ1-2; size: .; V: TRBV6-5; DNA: TGTGCCAGCAGTTACCACTCTCGGTCGGGTGGCTACACCTTC; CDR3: CASSYHSRSGGYTF
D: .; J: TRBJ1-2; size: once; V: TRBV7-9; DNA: TGTGCCAGCAGCTTCGGGTGCAGGGACCCTATTCGCGGCTACACCTTC; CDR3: CASSFGCRDPIRGYTF
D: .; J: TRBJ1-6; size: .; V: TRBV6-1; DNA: TGTGCCAGCAGTGAAAAACCACCGGGACGGGTAAATTCACCCCTCCACTTT; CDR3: CASSEKPPGRVNSPLHF
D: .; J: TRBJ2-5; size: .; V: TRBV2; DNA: TGTGCCAGCAGGACAGTCGAGACCCAGTACTTC; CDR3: CASRTVETQYF
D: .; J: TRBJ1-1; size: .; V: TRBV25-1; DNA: TGTGCCAGCAGTGAAATAAGGCAGGGTCGAAAAACTGAAGCTTTCTTT; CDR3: CASSEIRQGRKTEAFF
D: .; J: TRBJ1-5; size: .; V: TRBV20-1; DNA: TGCAGTGCTAGGGTGAATCAGCCCCAGCATTTT; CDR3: CSARVNQPQHF
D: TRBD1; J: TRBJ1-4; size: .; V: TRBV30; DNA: TGTGCCTGGAGTGGGGGCCCGGGACAGGGTAATGAAAAACTGTTTTTT; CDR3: CAWSGGPGQGNEKLFF
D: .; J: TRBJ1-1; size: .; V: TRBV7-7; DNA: TGTGCCAGCAGCTTAGAGACAGATTTCACTGAAGCTTTCTTT; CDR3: CASSLETDFTEAFF
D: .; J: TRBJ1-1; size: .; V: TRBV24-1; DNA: TGTGCCACCAGCCAACAGGTAAACACTGAAGCTTTCTTT; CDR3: CATSQQVNTEAFF
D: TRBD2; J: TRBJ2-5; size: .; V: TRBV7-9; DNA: TGTGCCAGCAGCCCCGAGCGGGGGTCAACGGGGGAGACCCAGTACTTC; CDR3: CASSPERGSTGETQYF
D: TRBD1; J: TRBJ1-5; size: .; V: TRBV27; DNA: TGTGCCAGCAGTTTAAAGACAGGGGTTAGCAATCAGCCCCAGCATTTT; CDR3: CASSLKTGVSNQPQHF
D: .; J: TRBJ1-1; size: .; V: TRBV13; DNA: TGTGCCAGCAGCTTAAGAGTTATAGTTTTATCGGGCAGCACTGAAGCTTTCTTT; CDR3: CASSLRVIVLSGSTEAFF
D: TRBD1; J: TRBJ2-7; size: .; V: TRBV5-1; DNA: TGCGCCAGCCGCCCCCGGGACAGGGGGCCCTACGAGCAGTACTTC; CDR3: CASRPRDRGPYEQYF
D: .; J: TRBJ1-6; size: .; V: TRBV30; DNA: TGTGCCTGGAGCAGCCAGGGACATTCACCCCTCCACTTT; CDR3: CAWSSQGHSPLHF
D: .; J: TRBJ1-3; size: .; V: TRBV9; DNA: TGTGCCAGCAGCCTTACGCCGGGGGGCTCTGGAAACACCATATATTTT; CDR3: CASSLTPGGSGNTIYF
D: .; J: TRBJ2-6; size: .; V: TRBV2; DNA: TGTGCCAGCAGTCCCAATGCACGACAGGCTCCGGTTTCTGGGGCCAACGTCCTGACTTTC; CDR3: CASSPNARQAPVSGANVLTF
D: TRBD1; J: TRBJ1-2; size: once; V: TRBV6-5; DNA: TGTGCCAGCAGTTTCGACAGGGATGGGTATGGCTACACCTTC; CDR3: CASSFDRDGYGYTF
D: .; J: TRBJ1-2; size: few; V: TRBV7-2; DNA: TGTGCCAGCAGCCTGGGGCGGACGATCTATGGCTACACCTTC; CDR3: CASSLGRTIYGYTF
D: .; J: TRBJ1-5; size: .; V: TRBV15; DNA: TGTGCCACCAGCAGAGAAATGGGAAGTGGGCAGCCCCAGCATTTT; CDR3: CATSREMGSGQPQHF
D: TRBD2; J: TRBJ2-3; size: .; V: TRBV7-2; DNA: TGTGCCAGCAGCTTAGTTTTAGCGGGGGGGGCCACAGATACGCAGTATTTT; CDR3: CASSLVLAGGATDTQYF
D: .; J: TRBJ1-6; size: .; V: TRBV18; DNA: TGTGCCAGCTCACCAGAGGGTAGGGAGGGGTCACCCCTCCACTTT; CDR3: CASSPEGREGSPLHF
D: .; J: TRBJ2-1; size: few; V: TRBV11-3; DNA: TGTGCCAGCAGCTTCGCGGGGCCCGTCTCCTACAATGAGCAGTTCTTC; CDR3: CASSFAGPVSYNEQFF
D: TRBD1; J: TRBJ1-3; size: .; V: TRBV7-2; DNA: TGTGCCAGCAGCCGGACAGGGGAGGGAGGAAACACCATATATTTT; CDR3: CASSRTGEGGNTIYF
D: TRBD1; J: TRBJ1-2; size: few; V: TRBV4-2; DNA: TGTGCCAGCAGCGCAGACAGGGCGGGGGGCTACACCTTC; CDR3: CASSADRAGGYTF